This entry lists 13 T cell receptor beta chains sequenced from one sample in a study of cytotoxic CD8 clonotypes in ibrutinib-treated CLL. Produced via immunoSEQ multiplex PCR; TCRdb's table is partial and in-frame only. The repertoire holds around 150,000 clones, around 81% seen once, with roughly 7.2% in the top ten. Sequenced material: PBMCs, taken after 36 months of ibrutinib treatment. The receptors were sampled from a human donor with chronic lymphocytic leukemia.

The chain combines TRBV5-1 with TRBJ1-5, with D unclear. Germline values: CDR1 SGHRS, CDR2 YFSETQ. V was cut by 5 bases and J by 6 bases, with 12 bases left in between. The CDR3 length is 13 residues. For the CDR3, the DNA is TGCGCCAGCAGTTACGACAATCGTCAGCCCCAGCATTTT. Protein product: CASSYDNRQPQHF. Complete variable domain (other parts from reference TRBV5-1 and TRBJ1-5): KAGVTQTPRYLIKTRGQQVTLSCSPISGHRSVSWYQQTPGQGLQFLFEYFSETQRNKGNFPGRFSGRQFSNSRSEMNVSTLELGDSALYLCASSYDNRQPQHFGDGTRLSIL.

CDR3 protein: CASSDSGGRANEQFF. The CDR3 DNA follows: TGTGCCAGCAGTGACTCGGGCGGGAGGGCCAATGAGCAGTTCTTC. The V call is TRBV6-4, the J call TRBJ2-1, with 9 bases aligning to TRBD2. The length of the CDR3 is 15 residues. The ends lost 0 bases at V and 6 bases at J; junction bases unmatched: 3. Germline CDR1 and CDR2: MRHNA and SNTAGT.

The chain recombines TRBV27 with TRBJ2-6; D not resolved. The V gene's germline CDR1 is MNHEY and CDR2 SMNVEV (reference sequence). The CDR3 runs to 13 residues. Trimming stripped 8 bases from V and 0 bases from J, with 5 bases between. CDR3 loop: CASAHSGANVLTF. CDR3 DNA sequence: TGTGCCAGCGCCCACTCTGGGGCCAACGTCCTGACTTTC.

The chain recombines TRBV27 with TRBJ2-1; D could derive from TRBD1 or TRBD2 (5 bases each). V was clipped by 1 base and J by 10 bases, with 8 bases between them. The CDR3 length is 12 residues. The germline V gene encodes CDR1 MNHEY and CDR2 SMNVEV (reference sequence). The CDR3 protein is CASSLLGREQFF. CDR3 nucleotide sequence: TGTGCCAGCAGTTTATTGGGACGGGAGCAGTTCTTC.

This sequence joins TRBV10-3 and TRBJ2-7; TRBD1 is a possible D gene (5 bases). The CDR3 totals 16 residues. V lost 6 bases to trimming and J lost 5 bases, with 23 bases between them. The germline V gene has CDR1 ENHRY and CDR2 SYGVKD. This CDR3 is CAISRPRRDRANEQYF. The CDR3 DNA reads TGTGCCATCAGCCGACCGCGCAGGGATCGCGCCAACGAGCAGTACTTC.

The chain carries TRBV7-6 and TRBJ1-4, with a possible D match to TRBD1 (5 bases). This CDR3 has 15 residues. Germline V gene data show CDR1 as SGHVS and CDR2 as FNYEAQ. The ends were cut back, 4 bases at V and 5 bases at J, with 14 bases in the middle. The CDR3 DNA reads TGTGCCAGCAGCTGGGGCCCAGCTACAAATGAAAAACTGTTTTTT. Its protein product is CASSWGPATNEKLFF.

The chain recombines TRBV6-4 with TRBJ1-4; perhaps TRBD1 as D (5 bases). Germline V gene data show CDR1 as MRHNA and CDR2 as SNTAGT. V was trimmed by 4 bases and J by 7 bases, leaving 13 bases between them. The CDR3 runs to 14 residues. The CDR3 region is CASSASVGGEKLFF. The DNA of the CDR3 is TGTGCCAGCAGTGCTAGTGTGGGGGGTGAAAAACTGTTTTTT.

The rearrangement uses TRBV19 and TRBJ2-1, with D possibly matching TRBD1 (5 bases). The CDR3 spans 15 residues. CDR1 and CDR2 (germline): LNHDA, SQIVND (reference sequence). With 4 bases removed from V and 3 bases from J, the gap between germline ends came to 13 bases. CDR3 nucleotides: TGTGCCAGTAGTAATGCAGGGTTCTTCTACAATGAGCAGTTCTTC. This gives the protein CASSNAGFFYNEQFF.

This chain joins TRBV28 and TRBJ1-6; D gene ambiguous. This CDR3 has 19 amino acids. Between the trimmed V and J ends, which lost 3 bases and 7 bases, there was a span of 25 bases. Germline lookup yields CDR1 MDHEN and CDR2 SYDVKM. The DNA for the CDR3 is TGTGCCAGCAGTTTCTGGTCGGTTGGTGGTACAGATTGGAATTCACCCCTCCACTTT. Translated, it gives CASSFWSVGGTDWNSPLHF.

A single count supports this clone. The DNA of the CDR3 is TGCGCCAGCAGCTTGGTTTGGGACAGGACCTACGAGCAGTACTTC. This encodes CASSLVWDRTYEQYF. The chain has TRBV5-1 and TRBJ2-7, with 8 bases aligning to TRBD1. CDR1 is SGHRS, CDR2 YFSETQ, per germline. The CDR3 consists of 15 residues. J lost 2 bases, V lost 0 bases, and 4 bases had no gene match.

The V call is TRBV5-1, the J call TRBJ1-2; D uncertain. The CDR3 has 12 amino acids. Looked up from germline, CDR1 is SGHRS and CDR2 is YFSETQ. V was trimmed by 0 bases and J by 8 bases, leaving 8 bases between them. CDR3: CASSLEREGYTF. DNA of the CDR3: TGCGCCAGCAGCTTGGAGAGGGAAGGCTACACCTTC.

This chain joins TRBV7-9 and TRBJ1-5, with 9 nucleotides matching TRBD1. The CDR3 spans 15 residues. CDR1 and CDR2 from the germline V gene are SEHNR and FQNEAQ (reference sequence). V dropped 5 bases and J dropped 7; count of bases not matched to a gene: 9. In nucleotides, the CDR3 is TGTGCCAGCAGCCTCCACGGACAGGGGAGGCAGCCCCAGCATTTT. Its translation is CASSLHGQGRQPQHF.

Here the CDR3 reads CASRVIVPYGYTF. The CDR3 DNA reads as TGTGCCAGCAGAGTTATTGTCCCCTATGGCTACACCTTC. This chain uses TRBV6-1 with TRBJ1-2, with D uncertain. The germline V and J ends were trimmed by 6 bases and 4 bases, with 12 bases remaining between them. The CDR3 extends over 13 amino acids. Germline CDR1 MNHNS, CDR2 SASEGT.